A single sample gave rise to the 28 T cell receptor beta chains below, sequenced in a study of shared clonotypes between healthy human individuals. Profiling relied on immunoSEQ multiplex PCR, and the TCRdb table lists in-frame clones only, not all of them. The sample has around 500,000 clones, 65% to 85% seen once. The material sequenced was PBMCs. These TCRs come from a middle-aged woman in good health. Some clones in this sample may be carry-over from other donors' samples.

Ten or more counts support this clone. The chain has TRBV19 and TRBJ2-4, with D hard to call. The CDR3 has 13 residues. V dropped 1 base and J dropped 8 bases, with 9 bases sitting between them. Germline V gene sequence: CDR1 LNHDA, CDR2 SQIVND (reference sequence). The CDR3, as DNA: TGTGCCAGTAGTATAGTAGGGTCGGACATTCAGTACTTC. Protein sequence: CASSIVGSDIQYF.

This clone was detected only a few times. V and J are TRBV29-1 and TRBJ1-2; 7 bases match TRBD1. Unmatched junction bases numbered 5, after V lost 4 bases and J lost 3 bases. Germline V lookup: CDR1 SQVTM, CDR2 ANQGSEA. The CDR3 is 13 amino acids. CDR3 sequence (DNA): TGCAGCGTTGGGGATACAGGGGACTATGGCTACACCTTC. This translates into CSVGDTGDYGYTF. Variable domain in full (rest from reference TRBV29-1 and TRBJ1-2): SAVISQKPSRDICQRGTSLTIQCQVDSQVTMMFWYRQQPGQSLTLIATANQGSEATYESGFVIDKFPISRPNLTFSTLTVSNMSPEDSSIYLCSVGDTGDYGYTFGSGTRLTVV.

This clone was counted once. The chain has TRBV27 and TRBJ2-7; TRBD2 matches at 8 bases. CDR1 MNHEY and CDR2 SMNVEV come from the germline V gene (reference sequence). This CDR3 has 17 amino acids. With V trimmed by 7 bases and J by 2 bases, 16 bases remained unmatched. The CDR3, as DNA: TGTGCCAGCAAAGATAACTGGGGTAGCGGGGCTCCCTACGAGCAGTACTTC. This encodes CASKDNWGSGAPYEQYF.

The genes are TRBV6-6 and TRBJ2-7; possible D gene TRBD1, 5 bases. The CDR3 runs 14 residues. Germline CDR1 MNHNY, CDR2 SVGAGI (reference sequence). Trimming left V 7 bases short and J 6 bases short, with 19 bases between. The DNA of the CDR3 is TGTGCCAGCACCCAATTGGGGCCCTTACGCGAGCAGTACTTC. This sequence encodes CASTQLGPLREQYF.

This clone was recorded many times. Other DNA sequences in the sample encode the same CDR3. V is TRBV6-6 and J is TRBJ1-2, with 8 bases lining up with TRBD1. J was trimmed by 0 bases and V by 6 bases; bases with no gene match: 6. Looked up from germline, CDR1 is MNHNY and CDR2 is SVGAGI (reference sequence). The CDR3 has 15 residues. Here the CDR3 reads CASRKGQGPNYGYTF. The CDR3, as DNA: TGTGCCAGCAGAAAAGGACAGGGCCCTAACTATGGCTACACCTTC.

The chain employs TRBV6-6 and TRBJ2-7, with 11 bases matching TRBD2. The V and J ends lost 6 bases and 6 bases, in that order; junction bases with no gene match: 13. From germline, CDR1 is MNHNY and CDR2 SVGAGI (reference sequence). The CDR3 runs 16 residues. CDR3 residues: CASSRGVAGGFVEQYF. CDR3 DNA: TGTGCCAGCAGCCGTGGGGTAGCGGGAGGGTTTGTCGAGCAGTACTTC.

In regard to this clone: Given a much more abundant clone one base away, this may be a read error. The rearrangement joins TRBV28 to TRBJ2-4; D perhaps matches TRBD2 (6 bases). The CDR3 loop spans 16 amino acids. The germline V gene has CDR1 MDHEN and CDR2 SYDVKM. CDR3: CASSNGGTLAKNTQYF. CDR3 DNA: TGTGCCAGCAGTAACGGGGGTACCCTAGCCAAAAACACTCAGTACTTC.

The V gene is TRBV30, the J gene TRBJ2-7; 8 bases match TRBD1. J lost 7 bases, V lost 2 bases, and 19 bases had no gene match. Germline V gene lookup returns CDR1 GTSNPN and CDR2 SVGIG (reference sequence). CDR3 length: 17 residues. The CDR3 loop is CAWSPNEQGDRLREQYF. CDR3 sequence (DNA): TGTGCCTGGAGTCCGAACGAACAGGGGGATAGGCTTCGGGAGCAGTACTTC.

This sequence joins TRBV11-1 and TRBJ1-1; D is unresolved. With 2 bases removed from V and 1 base from J, the gap between germline ends came to 5 bases. The CDR3 covers 13 residues. Germline CDR1 reads SGHAT; CDR2 reads FQDESV (reference sequence). The CDR3 coding sequence is TGTGCCAGCAGCTTATCCCAGAACACTGAAGCTTTCTTT. Its translation is CASSLSQNTEAFF.

As concerns this clone: Other DNA sequences from this sample encode an identical CDR3 as well. This chain links TRBV7-9 with TRBJ1-1, with no clear D. V lost 3 bases, J lost 7 bases, and 0 bases lay in between. The germline gives CDR1 SEHNR, CDR2 FQNEAQ (reference sequence). The length of the CDR3 is 9 residues. CDR3: CASSFEAFF. The CDR3 DNA sequence: TGTGCCAGCAGCTTTGAAGCTTTCTTT.

This rearrangement joins TRBV20-1 to TRBJ2-1; no clear D gene. CDR1 and CDR2 from the germline V gene are DFQATT and SNEGSKA (reference sequence). Trimming removed 6 bases from V and 4 bases from J, with 7 bases in between. The CDR3 has 11 residues. The CDR3: CSAHWYNEQFF. In DNA form, the CDR3 reads TGCAGTGCCCATTGGTACAATGAGCAGTTCTTC.

The V gene is TRBV4-3, the J gene TRBJ2-3; TRBD1 aligns across 9 bases. V lost 0 bases to trimming and J lost 3 bases; unmatched junction nucleotides: 10. The CDR3 runs 18 residues. CDR1 and CDR2 (germline): LGHNA, YSLEER. The CDR3 coding sequence is TGCGCCAGCAGCCAAGATCTGGTGGGACAGGGAATTACAGATACGCAGTATTTT. It yields the protein CASSQDLVGQGITDTQYF.

V is TRBV10-1 and J is TRBJ2-1, with 10 bases lining up with TRBD2. The CDR3 contains 18 residues. Germline-derived CDR1 and CDR2 are WNHNN and SYGVQD (reference sequence). V trimming: 3 bases; J trimming: 2 bases; junction bases outside the gene matches: 10. This chain's CDR3 is CASSDPSGRAFTYNEQFF. The CDR3 DNA reads TGCGCCAGCAGTGATCCCAGCGGGAGGGCTTTTACCTACAATGAGCAGTTCTTC.

This clone was recorded at least ten times. Different DNA sequences within this sample yield the same CDR3. The V call is TRBV2, the J call TRBJ2-3, with a tentative D call TRBD2 (6 bases). The CDR3 is made up of 14 amino acids. Germline V gene data show CDR1 as SNHLY and CDR2 as FYNNEI. The V end lost 8 bases, the J end lost 2 bases, and 14 bases lay between the germline ends. DNA for the CDR3: TGTGCCAGCGGGGACTTACAGTACACAGATACGCAGTATTTT. This codes for CASGDLQYTDTQYF.

There are a few counts of this clone. This rearrangement joins TRBV2 to TRBJ2-5; D ambiguous. There are 14 residues in the CDR3. CDR1 and CDR2 (germline): SNHLY, FYNNEI. V lost 4 bases to trimming and J lost 1 base, with 10 bases between them. The DNA of the CDR3 is TGTGCCAGCAGTGCCCAACCCAGCCAAGAGACCCAGTACTTC. This codes for CASSAQPSQETQYF. The entire variable domain, with the rest obtained from reference TRBV2 and TRBJ2-5, is as follows: EPEVTQTPSHQVTQMGQEVILRCVPISNHLYFYWYRQILGQKVEFLVSFYNNEISEKSEIFDDQFSVERPDGSNFTLKIRSTKLEDSAMYFCASSAQPSQETQYFGPGTRLLVL.

The V call is TRBV6-5, the J call TRBJ2-7; 13 bases align to TRBD2. Trimming took 4 bases from V and 5 from J; bases not matched to a gene: 2. The V gene's germline CDR1 is MNHEY and CDR2 SVGAGI. CDR3 length: 14 residues. The CDR3 DNA is TGTGCCAGCAGTTGGACTAGCGGGAGAAACGAGCAGTACTTC. Translated, it gives CASSWTSGRNEQYF.

This chain uses TRBV28 with TRBJ1-1; TRBD1 might be the D (6 bases). Trimming shortened V by 5 bases and J by 4 bases, and 17 bases separated the two germline ends. Germline V gene data show CDR1 as MDHEN and CDR2 as SYDVKM. This CDR3 region has 15 residues. CDR3 nucleotide sequence: TGTGCCAGCAGTCTCCCCAGGGGTTGGTTCACTGAAGCTTTCTTT. Its protein product is CASSLPRGWFTEAFF. Based on the CDR3 plus reference TRBV28 and TRBJ1-1, the full variable domain is DVKVTQSSRYLVKRTGEKVFLECVQDMDHENMFWYRQDPGLGLRLIYFSYDVKMKEKGDIPEGYSVSREKKERFSLILESASTNQTSMYLCASSLPRGWFTEAFFGQGTRLTVV.

V and J are TRBV5-1 and TRBJ1-1; TRBD1 agrees at 9 bases. J was trimmed by 4 bases and V by 3 bases; bases with no gene match: 4. The CDR3 extends over 14 amino acids. CDR1 SGHRS and CDR2 YFSETQ come from the germline V gene. The CDR3 reads CASSSDRGGTEAFF. The CDR3 bases are TGCGCCAGCAGCTCGGACAGGGGTGGCACTGAAGCTTTCTTT.

The chain employs TRBV11-2 and TRBJ2-7, with 7 bases identical to TRBD1. The CDR3 length is 14 residues. The ends lost 5 bases at V and 0 bases at J; junction bases unmatched: 4. Germline loops: CDR1 SGHAT, CDR2 FQNNGV. The CDR3 DNA reads TGTGCCAGCAGCAGAGGGACAGACTCCTACGAGCAGTACTTC. Amino acids: CASSRGTDSYEQYF.

This clone was counted only a few times. The rearrangement joins TRBV7-2 to TRBJ1-2; unclear D gene. Deletions cut 1 base from V and 1 base from J, with 7 bases between. The CDR3 extends over 14 amino acids. The V gene's germline CDR1 is SGHTA and CDR2 FQGNSA. The CDR3 nucleotides read TGTGCCAGCAGCTTAGAAGTGGGTAACTATGGCTACACCTTC. Translating gives CASSLEVGNYGYTF. Based on the CDR3 plus reference TRBV7-2 and TRBJ1-2, the full variable domain is GAGVSQSPSNKVTEKGKDVELRCDPISGHTALYWYRQSLGQGLEFLIYFQGNSAPDKSGLPSDRFSAERTGGSVSTLTIQRTQQEDSAVYLCASSLEVGNYGYTFGSGTRLTVV.

To note about this clone: A far larger clone is a single base away, which makes a read error likely. Other DNA sequences in the sample encode the same CDR3. The chain is built from TRBV30 and TRBJ2-7; no definite D call. Germline values: CDR1 GTSNPN, CDR2 SVGIG (reference sequence). This CDR3 region has 15 residues. V was pared by 7 bases and J by 2 bases, with 21 bases between. The chain's CDR3 is CALALDQIVAYEQYF. DNA of the CDR3: TGTGCCTTAGCCTTGGACCAGATAGTAGCCTACGAGCAGTACTTC.

The chain recombines TRBV19 with TRBJ2-5; perhaps TRBD2 as D (5 bases). The length of the CDR3 is 13 residues. Germline CDR1 reads LNHDA; CDR2 reads SQIVND (reference sequence). Between the trimmed V and J ends, which lost 6 bases and 2 bases, there was a span of 10 bases. The CDR3 reads CASRSSAQETQYF. The CDR3 nucleotides are TGTGCCAGTAGAAGTAGCGCGCAAGAGACCCAGTACTTC.

The V call is TRBV10-3, the J call TRBJ1-5; no definite D call. V was pared by 3 bases and J by 5 bases, with 17 bases between. The CDR3 contains 16 residues. The germline V gene has CDR1 ENHRY and CDR2 SYGVKD. The CDR3 reads CAISDRQSSGHQPQHF. CDR3 DNA: TGTGCCATCAGTGATAGGCAGAGTAGCGGTCATCAGCCCCAGCATTTT.

The chain carries TRBV6-1 and TRBJ2-1; 11 nucleotides match TRBD2. V gave up 2 bases and J gave up 6 bases; unmatched junction bases: 6. Germline CDR1 reads MNHNS; CDR2 reads SASEGT. CDR3 size: 16 residues. CDR3 loop: CASSELSGRGSNEQFF. CDR3 nucleotide sequence: TGTGCCAGCAGTGAACTTAGCGGGAGGGGCTCCAATGAGCAGTTCTTC.

This clone was seen a few times. The rearrangement links TRBV28 to TRBJ2-7; no firm D call. In germline, CDR1 is MDHEN, CDR2 SYDVKM. V lost 6 bases and J 6 bases, leaving 18 bases between the germline ends. This CDR3 has 14 residues. CDR3: CASRTDPRAGEQYF. The DNA for the CDR3 is TGTGCCAGCAGGACCGACCCCCGGGCTGGCGAGCAGTACTTC.

The gene calls are TRBV5-4 and TRBJ2-7, with 14 bases matching TRBD2. CDR1 is SGHNT, CDR2 YYREEE, per germline (reference sequence). This CDR3 region has 18 residues. The trim removed 4 bases at V and 4 bases at J, leaving 13 bases unmatched. The CDR3 nucleotides are TGTGCCAGCAGCCCGACTAGCGGGAGGGCCGTCTCAGCTTACGAGCAGTACTTC. Its protein is CASSPTSGRAVSAYEQYF.

V is TRBV7-2 and J is TRBJ1-1; no reliable D call. V was cut by 0 bases and J by 1 base, with 6 bases left in between. The CDR3 extends over 14 amino acids. CDR1 and CDR2 (germline): SGHTA, FQGNSA. As DNA, the CDR3 is TGTGCCAGCAGCTTAGCAGGAGCGAACACTGAAGCTTTCTTT. Protein sequence: CASSLAGANTEAFF.

This clone has just one count. V usage is TRBV18 and J usage is TRBJ2-7; the D is unclear. Deletions cut 2 bases from V and 2 bases from J, with 16 bases between. The V gene's germline CDR1 is KGHSH and CDR2 LQKENI. CDR3 length: 16 residues. The CDR3 protein is CASSPRVVNSPYEQYF. The CDR3 DNA is TGTGCCAGCTCACCAAGGGTAGTCAACAGTCCCTACGAGCAGTACTTC.